The 23 T cell receptor beta chains listed next were all sequenced from one sample in a study of patients and donors after allogeneic stem cell transplantation. TCRdb reprocessed the RT-PCR reads with MiXCR, giving one entry per CDR3 protein. Here the sample spans 190,000 or so distinct CDR3 sequences, approximately 41% being singletons. Sequencing input: blood, either unsorted or a sorted T cell fraction (not recorded which). The receptor source for this set is a human donor who was either an allogeneic HSCT recipient or a stem cell or donor lymphocyte infusion donor (not recorded which). It is not recorded whose cells these are; they may come from a transplant donor.

The V and J genes are TRBV9 and TRBJ2-3; D call uncertain. CDR1 and CDR2 (germline): SGDLS, YYNGEE. V lost 0 bases to trimming and J lost 6 bases, with 8 bases between them. This CDR3 spans 13 amino acids. CDR3: CASSVAPDDTQYF. The CDR3 DNA reads TGTGCCAGCAGCGTAGCCCCTGACGATACGCAGTATTTT.

V is TRBV13 and J is TRBJ2-1; maybe TRBD2 (5 bases). The CDR3 length is 13 residues. Per the germline V gene, CDR1 is PRHDT and CDR2 is FYEKMQ (reference sequence). The V end lost 5 bases, the J end lost 4 bases, and 9 bases lay between the germline ends. Here the CDR3 reads CASSPGEYNEQFF. The CDR3 DNA is TGTGCCAGCAGCCCCGGGGAATACAATGAGCAGTTCTTC. Full variable domain (missing parts from reference TRBV13 and TRBJ2-1): AAGVIQSPRHLIKEKRETATLKCYPIPRHDTVYWYQQGPGQDPQFLISFYEKMQSDKGSIPDRFSAQQFSDYHSELNMSSLELGDSALYFCASSPGEYNEQFFGPGTRLTVL.

The chain recombines TRBV28 with TRBJ2-1; 9 bases map to TRBD2. The J segment lost 3 bases and the V segment lost 3 bases, leaving 3 bases of the junction unmatched. Germline CDR1 and CDR2: MDHEN and SYDVKM. The CDR3 loop spans 15 amino acids. CDR3 nucleotides: TGTGCCAGCAGTTTTTTAGCGGGAGACTACAATGAGCAGTTCTTC. The encoded protein is CASSFLAGDYNEQFF. Combining the CDR3 with reference TRBV28 and TRBJ2-1 gives the whole variable domain DVKVTQSSRYLVKRTGEKVFLECVQDMDHENMFWYRQDPGLGLRLIYFSYDVKMKEKGDIPEGYSVSREKKERFSLILESASTNQTSMYLCASSFLAGDYNEQFFGPGTRLTVL.

This clonotype was counted between two and nine times. The V call is TRBV12-3 or TRBV12-4, the J call TRBJ1-1, with D possibly matching TRBD1 (5 bases). Trimming removed 3 bases at V and 7 bases at J, with 12 bases between. The CDR3 covers 13 residues. The CDR3 loop is CASSFGGNDEAFF. The CDR3 region has the DNA TGTGCCAGCAGTTTTGGGGGGAACGATGAAGCTTTCTTT.

This clonotype has more than one count but fewer than ten. The chain joins TRBV28 to TRBJ2-1, with TRBD2 matching over 8 bases. The V and J ends lost 7 bases and 0 bases, in that order; junction bases with no gene match: 2. The CDR3 is 14 residues long. From germline, CDR1 is MDHEN and CDR2 SYDVKM. Written as DNA, the CDR3 is TGTGCCAGCACCGGGACTAGCTCCTACAATGAGCAGTTCTTC. Translating gives CASTGTSSYNEQFF.

V is TRBV20-1 and J is TRBJ2-7; D is undetermined. From germline, CDR1 is DFQATT and CDR2 SNEGSKA (reference sequence). The V and J ends lost 2 bases and 5 bases respectively, with 10 bases between them. The CDR3 sequence is 12 residues long. CDR3 in DNA: TGCAGTGCTAGACCGACGGGTAACGAGCAGTACTTC. It specifies CSARPTGNEQYF.

The gene calls are TRBV12-3 or TRBV12-4 and TRBJ1-3; 8 bases fit TRBD1. V lost 3 bases, J lost 5 bases, and 9 bases stayed unmatched. CDR3 length: 16 residues. The CDR3 here is CASSFPDRVPRNTIYF. In DNA, the CDR3 is TGTGCCAGCAGTTTTCCGGACAGGGTTCCAAGAAACACCATATATTTT.

V and J are TRBV12-3 or TRBV12-4 and TRBJ1-1, with TRBD1 matching 8 bases. The CDR3 has 13 residues. The trim removed 7 bases at V and 7 bases at J, leaving 8 bases unmatched. This chain's CDR3 is CASKDRGGGEAFF. The DNA for the CDR3 is TGTGCCAGCAAAGACAGGGGAGGCGGTGAAGCTTTCTTT.

This rearrangement joins TRBV12-3 or TRBV12-4 to TRBJ1-1, with a possible D match to TRBD1 (6 bases). V lost 4 bases and J lost 5, with 17 bases in between. This CDR3 comprises 15 residues. CDR3 in DNA: TGTGCCAGCAGTTACCGCCAGGGGAGTGTTACTGAAGCTTTCTTT. Translated: CASSYRQGSVTEAFF.

This clonotype was counted only a few times. V is TRBV28 and J is TRBJ2-5, with D perhaps matching TRBD2 (6 bases). Germline V CDR1 and CDR2: MDHEN, SYDVKM. This CDR3 has 12 residues. V gave up 6 bases and J gave up 9 bases, with 14 bases separating them. DNA of the CDR3: TGTGCCAGCAGCCTTAACACGGGGGCCCAGTACTTC. Its translation: CASSLNTGAQYF.

The V and J genes are TRBV3-1 and TRBJ1-1; the match to TRBD1 covers 7 bases. V lost 4 bases, J lost 0 bases, and 14 bases stayed unmatched. CDR3 length equals 18 residues. Germline assignment: CDR1 LGHDT and CDR2 YNNKEL (reference sequence). CDR3 DNA: TGTGCCAGCAGCCCGGGGGCAGGGAGAGGGGGCATGAACACTGAAGCTTTCTTT. Amino acids: CASSPGAGRGGMNTEAFF.

This rearrangement joins TRBV12-3 or TRBV12-4 to TRBJ1-6; D is uncertain. The V end was cut by 3 bases, the J end by 11 bases, with 17 bases between. The CDR3 loop spans 15 amino acids. The DNA for the CDR3 is TGTGCCAGCAGTTTCCCGGACGTACCTTGGCCACCCCTCCACTTT. Amino acids: CASSFPDVPWPPLHF.

This clonotype was counted a few times. The genes are TRBV12-3 or TRBV12-4 and TRBJ1-5; D may be TRBD1 (5 bases). The V gene lost 2 bases and the J gene lost 3 bases, with 11 bases spanning the gap. This CDR3 has 15 residues. CDR3 in amino acids: CASSLRAGNNQPQHF. The CDR3, as DNA: TGTGCCAGCAGTTTAAGGGCAGGGAACAATCAGCCCCAGCATTTT.

The chain recombines TRBV5-4 with TRBJ2-1; D may correspond to TRBD1 or TRBD2 (5 bases each). Trimming shortened V by 4 bases and J by 1 base, and 15 bases separated the two germline ends. The germline V gene encodes CDR1 SGHNT and CDR2 YYREEE (reference sequence). The CDR3 spans 16 residues. The CDR3 is CASSPTGLASYNEQFF. CDR3 DNA: TGTGCCAGCAGCCCCACGGGGCTAGCATCCTACAATGAGCAGTTCTTC.

The V and J genes are TRBV12-3 or TRBV12-4 and TRBJ2-5; 7 bases are shared with TRBD2. The V gene end was trimmed by 5 bases and the J gene end by 4 bases; junction bases not matched to a gene: 13. The CDR3 extends over 16 amino acids. The chain's CDR3 is CASSPSSGLSVETQYF. The CDR3 nucleotides read TGTGCCAGCAGTCCTTCTAGCGGCTTGAGTGTAGAGACCCAGTACTTC.

On this clonotype: Since the CDR3 does not end with the conserved phenylalanine or tryptophan, this likely comes from a read error. The V call is TRBV3-1, the J call TRBJ2-3; the match to TRBD2 covers 7 bases. V lost 3 bases and J lost 2; bases outside the gene matches: 5. Germline CDR1 is LGHDT and CDR2 is YNNKEL (reference sequence). CDR3 length: 15 residues. As DNA, the CDR3 is TGTGCCAGCAGCCAGACTAGCAGTTACACAGATACGCAGTATCTT. This gives the protein CASSQTSSYTDTQYL.

The chain carries TRBV7-9 and TRBJ1-6; tentatively, D is TRBD1 (5 bases). The CDR3 runs 14 residues. V lost 2 bases to trimming and J lost 10 bases, with 12 bases between them. Germline V gene data show CDR1 as SEHNR and CDR2 as FQNEAQ (reference sequence). The CDR3 sequence: CASSLKGEWSPLHF. Written as DNA, the CDR3 is TGTGCCAGCAGCTTAAAAGGGGAATGGTCACCCCTCCACTTT.

The sample holds a few counts of this clonotype. This chain joins TRBV5-1 and TRBJ1-1; 8 bases line up with TRBD1. Looked up from germline, CDR1 is SGHRS and CDR2 is YFSETQ. V trimming: 1 base; J trimming: 0 bases; junction bases outside the gene matches: 11. The CDR3 length is 18 residues. In nucleotides, the CDR3 is TGCGCCAGCAGCTTGTCTTCCAGGGGGCCTATTATGAACACTGAAGCTTTCTTT. Its translation is CASSLSSRGPIMNTEAFF.

V gene TRBV29-1 combines with J gene TRBJ2-5, with 10 bases lining up with TRBD1. V trimming: 3 bases; J trimming: 2 bases; junction bases outside the gene matches: 6. The length of the CDR3 is 15 residues. CDR1 SQVTM and CDR2 ANQGSEA come from the germline V gene. The DNA for the CDR3 is TGCAGCGTTGAGATGGACAGGGGGAGACAAGAGACCCAGTACTTC. Amino acid sequence: CSVEMDRGRQETQYF.

This chain joins TRBV12-3 or TRBV12-4 and TRBJ2-1, with 10 bases matching TRBD1. The ends lost 4 bases at V and 6 bases at J; junction bases unmatched: 3. The CDR3 has 14 residues. The CDR3 bases are TGTGCCAGCAGTTCCGGGACAGGGGTCAATGAGCAGTTCTTC. It translates to CASSSGTGVNEQFF.

The rearrangement joins TRBV12-3 or TRBV12-4 to TRBJ2-3; D is unclear. The CDR3 length is 12 residues. V was trimmed by 6 bases and J by 2 bases, leaving 6 bases between them. The DNA for the CDR3 is TGTGCCAGCAGCGAATACACAGATACGCAGTATTTT. It codes for CASSEYTDTQYF.

CDR3 in amino acids: CASSPPQTSGSSDTQYF. The CDR3 DNA reads as TGTGCCAGCTCACCACCCCAGACTAGCGGGAGTTCAGATACGCAGTATTTT. The chain combines TRBV18 with TRBJ2-3; 12 nucleotides agree with TRBD2. The junction had 5 bases not matched to a gene; V was cut back by 0 bases and J by 4 bases. Germline V gives CDR1 KGHSH, CDR2 LQKENI. The CDR3 consists of 17 residues.

CDR3 sequence reads: CASSFTGIETQYF. The CDR3 DNA reads TGTGCCAGCAGCTTTACGGGGATTGAGACCCAGTACTTC. The chain recombines TRBV7-2 with TRBJ2-5; D is possibly TRBD2 (5 bases). CDR1 is SGHTA and CDR2 is FQGNSA in the germline V gene. Trimming left V 3 bases short and J 5 bases short, with 10 bases between. The CDR3 contains 13 residues.